This entry lists 9 T cell receptor beta chains sequenced from one sample in a study of blood T cell repertoires in COVID-19. Produced via immunoSEQ multiplex PCR; TCRdb's table is partial and in-frame only. The table shows about 410,000 clones, with about 88% occurring only once. Material: peripheral blood. These receptor sequences come from a woman in her 40s with COVID-19, enrolled during active disease.

The sample holds one count of this clone. The rearrangement joins TRBV11-3 to TRBJ2-7, with D possibly matching TRBD2 (5 bases). The V end lost 5 bases, the J end lost 0 bases, and 8 bases lay between the germline ends. CDR3 length: 13 amino acids. Germline V gene sequence: CDR1 SGHNT, CDR2 YENEEA. This chain's CDR3 is CASSHGLSYEQYF. In nucleotides, the CDR3 is TGTGCCAGCAGCCACGGACTCTCCTACGAGCAGTACTTC.

The rearrangement joins TRBV24-1 to TRBJ2-2; no firm D call. V was trimmed by 12 bases and J by 3 bases, leaving 13 bases between them. This CDR3 comprises 13 residues. Germline CDR1 and CDR2: KGHDR and SFDVKD. This chain's CDR3 is CAVRIEDTGELFF. CDR3 in DNA: TGTGCCGTAAGAATTGAGGACACCGGGGAGCTGTTTTTT.

The V call is TRBV7-2, the J call TRBJ1-1; no reliable D call. The V end was cut by 2 bases, the J end by 1 base, with 8 bases between. Looked up from germline, CDR1 is SGHTA and CDR2 is FQGNSA. The CDR3 extends over 14 amino acids. The CDR3 nucleotides are TGTGCCAGCAGCTTACTCCGCGGGAACACTGAAGCTTTCTTT. This gives the protein CASSLLRGNTEAFF.

This chain joins TRBV30 and TRBJ1-4; 7 positions agree with TRBD1. The CDR3 sequence is 13 residues long. Looked up from germline, CDR1 is GTSNPN and CDR2 is SVGIG (reference sequence). The V segment lost 7 bases and the J segment 3 bases; nucleotides outside the gene matches: 5. CDR3 in DNA: TGTGCCTACCTGGGACAGCCTAATGAAAAACTGTTTTTT. Protein: CAYLGQPNEKLFF.

The chain has TRBV3-1 (or the pseudogene TRBV3-2) and TRBJ2-3; 7 bases fit TRBD2. The CDR3 covers 19 residues. Germline-derived CDR1 and CDR2 are LGHDT and YNNKEL (reference sequence). The trim removed 3 bases at V and 2 bases at J, leaving 17 bases unmatched. CDR3 DNA: TGTGCCAGCAGCCAGAGGGGAGGGAGGGGCTATGGGCCCACAGATACGCAGTATTTT. Translating gives CASSQRGGRGYGPTDTQYF.

V gene TRBV19 combines with J gene TRBJ1-5; 9 bases line up with TRBD1. This CDR3 comprises 16 residues. The germline CDR1 and CDR2 sequences are LNHDA and SQIVND (reference sequence). V was clipped by 4 bases and J by 2 bases; unmatched bases: 6. Here the CDR3 reads CASSKQGAGGNQPQHF. The CDR3, as DNA: TGTGCCAGTAGTAAACAGGGGGCAGGGGGCAATCAGCCCCAGCATTTT.

The V and J genes are TRBV27 and TRBJ2-5; weak D call: TRBD2 (6 bases). With 5 bases removed from V and 5 bases from J, the gap between germline ends came to 18 bases. The CDR3 runs 15 residues. Germline V lookup: CDR1 MNHEY, CDR2 SMNVEV (reference sequence). The DNA for the CDR3 is TGTGCCAGCAGTCGCACCGGCTACCGGGGGGAGACCCAGTACTTC. Residues: CASSRTGYRGETQYF.

The chain has TRBV18 and TRBJ1-1; no reliable D call. This CDR3 has 15 residues. The germline V gene has CDR1 KGHSH and CDR2 LQKENI. V dropped 2 bases and J dropped 2 bases, with 12 bases sitting between them. CDR3 nucleotide sequence: TGTGCCAGCTCACCAGAACACAGCTTCAACACTGAAGCTTTCTTT. Translating it yields CASSPEHSFNTEAFF.

The chain recombines TRBV7-9 with TRBJ1-5, with 9 bases identical to TRBD1. V shed 6 bases, J shed 1 base, and the junction held 13 bases outside the gene matches. Germline CDR1 is SEHNR and CDR2 is FQNEAQ (reference sequence). There are 18 residues in the CDR3. CDR3: CASSSDRGRIWSNQPQHF. CDR3 nucleotide sequence: TGTGCCAGCAGTTCGGACAGGGGCAGGATTTGGAGCAATCAGCCCCAGCATTTT.